The 20 T cell receptor beta chains below all came from one sample that was sequenced in a study of T cells in Graves' hyperthyroidism and ophthalmopathy. RNA transcripts served as the template for amplifying TCR beta CDR3 regions. The TCR CDR3 was amplified in a first-round RT-PCR using the HTBI primer set. TCRdb analysed the multiplex PCR reads with MiXCR anew, one entry per CDR3 protein. The profile shows approximately 370,000 distinct CDR3 sequences, about a sixth of them singletons. The sequenced sample consisted of blood. The receptors derive from a woman younger than 45 with Graves' hyperthyroidism that later progressed to Graves' ophthalmopathy.

The V gene is TRBV6-1, the J gene TRBJ2-2, with 7 bases fitting TRBD1. Losses at the gene ends were 5 bases for V and 7 bases for J; bases not matched to a gene: 13. The CDR3 contains 16 residues. Germline V gene sequence: CDR1 MNHNS, CDR2 SASEGT. The CDR3 is CASSNKGQPRNGELFF. CDR3 DNA sequence: TGTGCCAGCAGTAACAAGGGACAGCCGAGAAACGGGGAGCTGTTTTTT.

The V call is TRBV6-4, the J call TRBJ2-1; 10 positions match TRBD1. The CDR3 runs to 17 residues. V lost 2 bases to trimming and J lost 2 bases; unmatched junction nucleotides: 6. The germline gives CDR1 MRHNA, CDR2 SNTAGT. DNA for the CDR3: TGTGCCAGCAGTGACCCCGCCGGGACAGGGGCCTACAATGAGCAGTTCTTC. Translation gives CASSDPAGTGAYNEQFF.

This clonotype has ten or more counts. The gene calls are TRBV5-1 and TRBJ2-7; 9 positions agree with TRBD1. The germline CDR1 and CDR2 sequences are SGHRS and YFSETQ. This CDR3 is 17 amino acids long. V shed 2 bases, J shed 0 bases, and the junction held 9 bases outside the gene matches. The CDR3 bases are TGCGCCAGCAGCTTAATTCCCGGGACAGGGAGCTCCTACGAGCAGTACTTC. Translation: CASSLIPGTGSSYEQYF.

The sample holds many counts of this clonotype. J is TRBJ1-1 and V is TRBV10-3; 8 positions agree with TRBD1. The length of the CDR3 is 14 residues. Germline CDR1 and CDR2: ENHRY and SYGVKD. The trim removed 5 bases at V and 1 base at J, leaving 3 bases unmatched. The CDR3 DNA is TGTGCCATCAGTCGCGGGACAGGGAACACTGAAGCTTTCTTT. It is translated as CAISRGTGNTEAFF.

This clonotype was detected ten times or more. The chain is built from TRBV7-9 and TRBJ2-5, with 10 bases matching TRBD2. Germline V CDR1 and CDR2: SEHNR, FQNEAQ (reference sequence). The CDR3 totals 17 residues. J was trimmed by 0 bases and V by 1 base; bases with no gene match: 5. The DNA of the CDR3 is TGTGCCAGCAGCTTAGGGACTAGCGGAACCAACCAAGAGACCCAGTACTTC. Translation: CASSLGTSGTNQETQYF.

The V call is TRBV5-1, the J call TRBJ2-2, with D possibly TRBD2 on 5 matching bases. CDR1 is SGHRS, CDR2 YFSETQ, per germline. V lost 2 bases and J 0 bases, leaving 11 bases between the germline ends. The CDR3 is 16 amino acids. The CDR3: CASSFMVGANTGELFF. CDR3 in DNA: TGCGCCAGCAGCTTTATGGTGGGAGCGAACACCGGGGAGCTGTTTTTT.

This clonotype was detected many times. V gene TRBV11-2 combines with J gene TRBJ2-3, with 7 bases fitting TRBD2. The CDR3 covers 16 residues. Losses at the gene ends were 4 bases for V and 2 bases for J; bases not matched to a gene: 9. Germline CDR1 SGHAT, CDR2 FQNNGV. CDR3 sequence (DNA): TGTGCCAGCAGCTGGGGGAGGGGTTCGGACACAGATACGCAGTATTTT. This encodes CASSWGRGSDTDTQYF.

This clonotype was observed many times. The chain recombines TRBV28 with TRBJ1-2, with 9 bases matching TRBD1. The junction had 11 bases not matched to a gene; V was cut back by 4 bases and J by 8 bases. Germline V gene data show CDR1 as MDHEN and CDR2 as SYDVKM. This CDR3 has 15 residues. CDR3 protein: CASSSPGQGLGGYTF. The CDR3 coding sequence is TGTGCCAGCAGTTCCCCGGGACAGGGACTCGGGGGCTACACCTTC.

This CDR3 is CASSEGTVSNNQPQHF. CDR3 nucleotides: TGTGCCAGCAGTGAAGGGACAGTTTCGAATAATCAGCCCCAGCATTTT. The chain uses TRBV2 and TRBJ1-5; TRBD1 might be the D (6 bases). The V gene's germline CDR1 is SNHLY and CDR2 FYNNEI. The CDR3 sequence is 16 residues long. V was shortened by 1 base and J by 4 bases, with 14 bases between the two germline ends.

This clonotype was counted many times. This sequence joins TRBV12-3 or TRBV12-4 and TRBJ2-7; 8 bases match TRBD2. The V segment lost 1 base and the J segment 2 bases; nucleotides outside the gene matches: 13. The CDR3 is 18 residues long. The CDR3 DNA follows: TGTGCCAGCAGTTTAGTTGCCGGGAGGGAGGAGATAACCTACGAGCAGTACTTC. Amino acids: CASSLVAGREEITYEQYF.

This rearrangement joins TRBV6-1 to TRBJ1-4; possibly TRBD1 for D (5 bases). CDR3 length: 16 amino acids. Between the trimmed V and J ends, which lost 5 bases and 0 bases, there was a span of 13 bases. CDR1 and CDR2 from the germline V gene are MNHNS and SASEGT. CDR3 nucleotide sequence: TGTGCCAGCAGTAGAAACAGGCGATCAACTAATGAAAAACTGTTTTTT. It encodes CASSRNRRSTNEKLFF.

The chain joins TRBV7-9 to TRBJ2-1, with 7 bases identical to TRBD1. Trimming cost V 5 bases and J 3 bases; bases outside gene matches: 19. Germline loops: CDR1 SEHNR, CDR2 FQNEAQ (reference sequence). This CDR3 comprises 19 residues. In DNA, the CDR3 is TGTGCCAGCAGCGACAAGGACCGGGACAGACGTTTAGGCTACAATGAGCAGTTCTTC. This codes for CASSDKDRDRRLGYNEQFF.

The chain has TRBV25-1 and TRBJ2-7; 7 bases match TRBD1. Germline V CDR1 and CDR2: MGHDK, SYGVNS. The CDR3 sequence is 15 residues long. The trim removed 3 bases at V and 3 bases at J, leaving 8 bases unmatched. The CDR3 loop reads CASSEGQPTFYEQYF. The CDR3 region has the DNA TGTGCCAGCAGTGAGGGACAGCCAACTTTCTACGAGCAGTACTTC.

V usage is TRBV19 and J usage is TRBJ1-4, with a tentative D call TRBD1 (5 bases). Per germline, CDR1 LNHDA and CDR2 SQIVND (reference sequence). The CDR3 consists of 13 residues. V shed 8 bases and J shed 8 bases, with 15 bases lying between them. CDR3 loop: CASRDRLGEKLFF. The CDR3 region has the DNA TGTGCCAGTCGGGACCGCCTTGGCGAAAAACTGTTTTTT.

At least ten counts were recorded for this clonotype. The V and J genes are TRBV28 and TRBJ2-7, with D possibly called TRBD1 or TRBD2 (5 bases each). V lost 4 bases, J lost 6 bases, and 13 bases lay in between. This CDR3 is built from 13 residues. Germline loops: CDR1 MDHEN, CDR2 SYDVKM. CDR3 amino acids: CASSSQGEREQYF. DNA of the CDR3: TGTGCCAGCAGTTCCCAAGGGGAGCGCGAGCAGTACTTC.

The rearrangement joins TRBV28 to TRBJ2-1; 8 bases map to TRBD2. The CDR3 sequence is 16 residues long. The V segment lost 7 bases and the J segment 2 bases; nucleotides outside the gene matches: 10. Germline CDR1 MDHEN, CDR2 SYDVKM. The CDR3 nucleotides read TGTGCCAGCACCGAGGTCGGGAGGGGGGCCTACAATGAGCAGTTCTTC. Translation gives CASTEVGRGAYNEQFF.

This chain connects TRBV29-1 to TRBJ2-2; 10 bases map to TRBD2. With V trimmed by 2 bases and J by 6 bases, 6 bases remained unmatched. The CDR3 contains 15 residues. Germline lookup yields CDR1 SQVTM and CDR2 ANQGSEA. Here the CDR3 reads CSVERLAGVPGELFF. The CDR3 DNA follows: TGCAGCGTTGAAAGGCTAGCGGGAGTTCCCGGGGAGCTGTTTTTT.

This clonotype was counted between two and nine times. This sequence joins TRBV12-3 or TRBV12-4 and TRBJ2-5; TRBD2 matches at 7 bases. J lost 4 bases, V lost 7 bases, and 6 bases had no gene match. CDR3 length equals 13 residues. The CDR3: CASIPPGGETQYF. The DNA of the CDR3 is TGTGCCAGCATCCCTCCGGGGGGAGAGACCCAGTACTTC.

This clonotype was seen ten or more times. The chain couples TRBV7-9 to TRBJ1-5; D unresolved. The CDR3 spans 14 residues. Trimming pared 11 bases from V and 0 bases from J, leaving 14 bases between. Germline V gene lookup returns CDR1 SEHNR and CDR2 FQNEAQ (reference sequence). The CDR3 nucleotides are TGTGCCTCTTCGGGAGGACCTAGCAATCAGCCCCAGCATTTT. Its translation: CASSGGPSNQPQHF. Variable domain in full (rest from reference TRBV7-9 and TRBJ1-5): DTGVSQNPRHKITKRGQNVTFRCDPISEHNRLYWYRQTLGQGPEFLTYFQNEAQLEKSRLLSDRFSAERPKGSFSTLEIQRTEQGDSAMYLCASSGGPSNQPQHFGDGTRLSIL.

This clonotype was observed many times. This chain uses TRBV7-6 with TRBJ2-3; D unclear. The CDR3 consists of 14 residues. Germline assignment: CDR1 SGHVS and CDR2 FNYEAQ. The V and J ends lost 5 bases and 2 bases respectively, with 11 bases between them. CDR3 nucleotides: TGTGCCAGCAGCCGCACCCGGAACACAGATACGCAGTATTTT. It is translated as CASSRTRNTDTQYF.